This T cell receptor beta chain derives from a study of monozygotic twins with inflammatory bowel disease. The study's findings and limits: No repertoire similarity difference was seen between concordant and discordant twins; power was possibly limited. Compared with healthy twins, IBD patients shared fewer clonotypes with others, especially with disease activity.

Each UMI harboured a 6-nucleotide sample barcode and was appended via template switching. TCRdb reprocessed the 5' RACE reads, keeping one entry per CDR3 protein, no DNA. This listing includes 300,000 to 400,000 distinct CDR3 sequences. To note about this clonotype: The antigen is unknown.

Germline V CDR1 and CDR2: MRHNA, SNTAGT. This CDR3 spans 15 amino acids. The receptor comes from a human donor with ulcerative colitis or Crohn's disease, or a healthy co-twin of an affected twin (not recorded which). Sequencing was carried out using blood. The chain recombines TRBV6-4 with TRBJ2-2. CDR3 protein: CASSSGSTNTGELFF.